Listed here are 13 T cell receptor beta chains from one sample, sequenced in a study of T cell responses to AZD1222 COVID-19 vaccine. The protocol was immunoSEQ multiplex PCR, while the TCRdb copy is restricted to in-frame clones and leaves out a portion. The table has around 140,000 clones, 70% to 90% seen once; the top ten hold 6.5% to 8.5%. Sample: peripheral blood, taken 28 days after the second dose of the MenACWY control vaccine. The receptors come from an adult who received the MenACWY meningococcal vaccine as a control.

V is TRBV6-1 and J is TRBJ2-7, with 8 nucleotides matching TRBD1. This CDR3 contains 16 residues. V lost 0 bases to trimming and J lost 1 base; unmatched junction nucleotides: 5. Germline V gene lookup returns CDR1 MNHNS and CDR2 SASEGT. The CDR3 DNA follows: TGTGCCAGCAGTGAAGCTACAGGGGGGCTTTCCTACGAGCAGTACTTC. It yields the protein CASSEATGGLSYEQYF.

This clone was counted a single time. The chain couples TRBV27 to TRBJ2-7; D is unresolved. The V end lost 5 bases, the J end lost 0 bases, and 11 bases lay between the germline ends. This CDR3 is built from 14 residues. Germline V gives CDR1 MNHEY, CDR2 SMNVEV (reference sequence). The CDR3 DNA reads as TGTGCCAGCAGTCCGACACCTATCTCCTACGAGCAGTACTTC. Residues: CASSPTPISYEQYF.

The chain combines TRBV18 with TRBJ2-4; D possibly corresponds to TRBD1 (8 bases). With 0 bases removed from V and 6 bases from J, the gap between germline ends came to 15 bases. The CDR3 loop spans 16 amino acids. Germline values: CDR1 KGHSH, CDR2 LQKENI. The CDR3 nucleotides are TGTGCCAGCTCACCACCATCACAGGGGGGGAGAAACATTCAGTACTTC. Residues: CASSPPSQGGRNIQYF.

The rearrangement joins TRBV7-9 to TRBJ1-4; TRBD1 matches 8 bases. Germline loops: CDR1 SEHNR, CDR2 FQNEAQ (reference sequence). The CDR3 spans 16 residues. V was clipped by 5 bases and J by 6 bases; unmatched bases: 11. The CDR3 sequence is CASSTGQVVRDEKLFF. For the CDR3, the DNA is TGTGCCAGCAGCACGGGACAGGTCGTGAGGGATGAAAAACTGTTTTTT.

The chain is built from TRBV5-8 and TRBJ2-2; 12 positions agree with TRBD2. The CDR3 runs to 15 residues. The J segment lost 9 bases and the V segment lost 7 bases, leaving 10 bases of the junction unmatched. Germline lookup yields CDR1 SGHTS and CDR2 YDEGEE. The DNA of the CDR3 is TGTGCCAGCGGCCTGCTAGCGGGGGGGACCCGGGAGCTGTTTTTT. Translation gives CASGLLAGGTRELFF.

The CDR3 spells CASSSGQVDTEAFF. The CDR3 nucleotides read TGTGCCAGCAGTTCCGGACAGGTGGACACTGAAGCTTTCTTT. The chain uses TRBV28 and TRBJ1-1, with 7 bases fitting TRBD1. The CDR3 extends over 14 amino acids. Trimming at V came to 4 bases and at J to 3 bases, leaving 5 bases not matched to a gene. Germline V gene sequence: CDR1 MDHEN, CDR2 SYDVKM.

V is TRBV27 and J is TRBJ1-1; 10 bases map to TRBD1. J was trimmed by 9 bases and V by 0 bases; bases with no gene match: 10. Germline CDR1 reads MNHEY; CDR2 reads SMNVEV (reference sequence). This CDR3 has 16 residues. Written as DNA, the CDR3 is TGTGCCAGCAGTTTATCGGGAGACAGGGGGCATCCAAAAGCTTTCTTT. Translating it yields CASSLSGDRGHPKAFF.

This clone came up once. V is TRBV2 and J is TRBJ2-7; TRBD2 might be the D (5 bases). Germline V gene data show CDR1 as SNHLY and CDR2 as FYNNEI. This CDR3 has 11 residues. Trimming took off 6 bases at V and 6 bases at J, with 9 bases between the two ends. The CDR3 loop is CASSPLAEQYF. As DNA, the CDR3 is TGTGCCAGCAGCCCCCTAGCCGAGCAGTACTTC.

J is TRBJ1-3 and V is TRBV2; 9 bases are a match to TRBD1. The V gene end was trimmed by 6 bases and the J gene end by 1 base; junction bases not matched to a gene: 4. The CDR3 runs 15 residues. Germline CDR1 SNHLY, CDR2 FYNNEI. This CDR3 is CASRPGTGSGNTIYF. As DNA, the CDR3 is TGTGCCAGCAGACCTGGGACAGGGTCTGGAAACACCATATATTTT.

This clone appeared a few times. This chain connects TRBV11-3 to TRBJ2-7, with no clear D. Trimming cost V 6 bases and J 6 bases, with 21 bases left between them. This CDR3 comprises 15 residues. CDR1 is SGHNT and CDR2 is YENEEA in the germline V gene. DNA for the CDR3: TGTGCCAGCAGACCCCCTGGCCTTACCTCGGGCGAGCAGTACTTC. This codes for CASRPPGLTSGEQYF.

The chain has TRBV7-9 and TRBJ2-5, with 12 nucleotides matching TRBD2. Germline trimming cut 4 bases from V and 4 bases from J; bases unmatched to any gene: 4. Looked up from germline, CDR1 is SEHNR and CDR2 is FQNEAQ (reference sequence). This CDR3 region has 15 residues. CDR3 region: CASSSGLAGRETQYF. Here the CDR3 DNA reads TGTGCCAGCAGCTCCGGACTAGCGGGGCGAGAGACCCAGTACTTC.

The count of this clone is one. This sequence joins TRBV7-2 and TRBJ1-1; unclear D gene. Germline lookup yields CDR1 SGHTA and CDR2 FQGNSA. Trimming pared 5 bases from V and 3 bases from J, leaving 13 bases between. This CDR3 is built from 14 residues. CDR3 amino acids: CASSSGSHDTEAFF. DNA of the CDR3: TGTGCCAGCAGCAGCGGGAGTCACGACACTGAAGCTTTCTTT.

The chain links TRBV12-5 to TRBJ2-1; D call uncertain. CDR1 and CDR2 from the germline V gene are LGHNT and FRNRAP. The CDR3 sequence is 12 residues long. V was cut by 8 bases and J by 10 bases, with 15 bases left in between. CDR3 loop: CASQAWLREQFF. The CDR3 nucleotides read TGTGCTAGTCAGGCGTGGCTCCGGGAGCAGTTCTTC.